A selection of T cell receptor beta chains follows, all from one sample in a study of T cell responses to AZD1222 COVID-19 vaccine. Only in-frame clones appear in the TCRdb table, and some are missing; sequencing was by immunoSEQ multiplex PCR. The data show 100,000 to 150,000 clones, 80% to 95% seen once. Sequenced here: peripheral blood, sampled on day 0 of MenACWY control vaccination. The receptor set was obtained from an adult in good health. CDR3s leave out the opening cysteine and the closing phenylalanine or tryptophan.

j_call: TRBJ1-5; v_call: TRBV19; cdr3_length: 12; cdr3_aa: ASSRDRADQPQH
j_call: TRBJ2-4; v_call: TRBV28; cdr3_length: 12; cdr3_aa: ASSRTSAKNIQY
j_call: TRBJ2-3; v_call: TRBV7-2; cdr3_length: 13; cdr3_aa: ASSLRGFGTDTQY
j_call: TRBJ2-7; v_call: TRBV20-1; cdr3_length: 10; cdr3_aa: SASPDFYEQY
j_call: TRBJ1-1; v_call: TRBV19; cdr3_length: 11; cdr3_aa: ASTLGGQDEAF
j_call: TRBJ2-5; v_call: TRBV7-9; cdr3_length: 9; cdr3_aa: ASSSGSTQY
j_call: TRBJ1-5; v_call: TRBV5-1; cdr3_length: 13; cdr3_aa: ASSLDGGPNQPQH
j_call: TRBJ1-5; v_call: TRBV3-1/TRBV3-2; cdr3_length: 15; cdr3_aa: ASSQIGEHDSNQPQH
j_call: TRBJ1-4; v_call: TRBV28; cdr3_length: 13; cdr3_aa: ASSLSGTGAEKLF
j_call: TRBJ2-3; v_call: TRBV19; cdr3_length: 10; cdr3_aa: ASRTSTDTQY
j_call: TRBJ2-2; v_call: TRBV6-4; cdr3_length: 13; cdr3_aa: ASSDRAGAAGELF
j_call: TRBJ2-1; v_call: TRBV28; cdr3_length: 12; cdr3_aa: ASSSGTSYNEQF
j_call: TRBJ2-6; v_call: TRBV2; cdr3_length: 14; cdr3_aa: ATTPGRVAGANVLT
j_call: TRBJ2-5; v_call: TRBV27; cdr3_length: 14; cdr3_aa: ASSLSLGQGVQTQY
j_call: TRBJ1-2; v_call: TRBV6-4; cdr3_length: 12; cdr3_aa: ASRRTGRFGGYT
j_call: TRBJ2-1; v_call: TRBV10-3; cdr3_length: 9; cdr3_aa: AISRDNEQF
j_call: TRBJ1-5; v_call: TRBV15; cdr3_length: 16; cdr3_aa: ATSIGTGSWGSNQPQH
j_call: TRBJ1-1; v_call: TRBV6-6; cdr3_length: 13; cdr3_aa: ASSYSTGPSAEAF
j_call: TRBJ2-7; v_call: TRBV15; cdr3_length: 14; cdr3_aa: ATSRVGASGSEEQY
j_call: TRBJ1-2; v_call: TRBV27; cdr3_length: 11; cdr3_aa: ASSLSRDYGYT